The 10 T cell receptor beta chains presented below share a single source sample, sequenced in a study of T cells after yellow fever vaccination. TCRdb re-derived calls from the 5' RACE reads in MiXCR, one entry per CDR3 protein. This table holds a few hundred thousand distinct CDR3 sequences, approximately 4% found once. The starting material was PBMCs, obtained 5 days after the yellow fever booster vaccination. The receptors originated from a man aged 18-30 years who received the YFV17D yellow fever vaccine.

This clonotype was seen repeatedly, ten times or more. This chain uses TRBV9 with TRBJ1-2; no definite D call. Germline V gene lookup returns CDR1 SGDLS and CDR2 YYNGEE. V dropped 2 bases and J dropped 8 bases, with 13 bases sitting between them. This CDR3 comprises 13 residues. CDR3 sequence: CASSVGPLGGYTF. DNA for the CDR3: TGTGCCAGCAGCGTTGGGCCCCTGGGGGGCTACACCTTC.

This clonotype was found many times. The V and J genes are TRBV5-1 and TRBJ2-7, with D perhaps assigned TRBD1 or TRBD2 (6 bases each). CDR1 SGHRS and CDR2 YFSETQ come from the germline V gene. This CDR3 spans 13 amino acids. V shed 5 bases and J shed 3 bases, with 12 bases lying between them. DNA for the CDR3: TGCGCCAGCAGGGAAGGGGGACTCTACGAGCAGTACTTC. It codes for CASREGGLYEQYF.

The table lists this clonotype with many counts. The chain carries TRBV11-2 and TRBJ2-3, with 9 bases lining up with TRBD2. Germline V lookup: CDR1 SGHAT, CDR2 FQNNGV. Trimming cost V 2 bases and J 5 bases; bases outside gene matches: 8. The CDR3 loop spans 16 amino acids. For the CDR3, the DNA is TGTGCCAGCAGCTTAATCCTAGCGGGGTGGCTAGATACGCAGTATTTT. Protein sequence: CASSLILAGWLDTQYF. The variable domain in full, with the rest retrieved from reference TRBV11-2 and TRBJ2-3, is EAGVAQSPRYKIIEKRQSVAFWCNPISGHATLYWYQQILGQGPKLLIQFQNNGVVDDSQLPKDRFSAERLKGVDSTLKIQPAKLEDSAVYLCASSLILAGWLDTQYFGPGTRLTVL.

This clonotype turned up a few times. The chain recombines TRBV5-1 with TRBJ2-1; 8 bases line up with TRBD2. The length of the CDR3 is 15 residues. V trimming: 2 bases; J trimming: 2 bases; junction bases outside the gene matches: 3. CDR1 and CDR2 (germline): SGHRS, YFSETQ. The chain's CDR3 is CASSLMGLAYNEQFF. DNA of the CDR3: TGCGCCAGCAGCTTAATGGGACTAGCCTACAATGAGCAGTTCTTC.

This clonotype has just a few counts. As DNA, the CDR3 is TGTGCCAGCAGCCAACCCCAGCGTAAAGCTTTCTTT. It yields the protein CASSQPQRKAFF. V gene TRBV4-2 combines with J gene TRBJ1-1; D not certain. With 2 bases removed from V and 9 bases from J, the gap between germline ends came to 10 bases. Germline CDR1 LGHNA, CDR2 YNFKEQ. The CDR3 is 12 residues long.

This chain uses TRBV12-5 with TRBJ1-2, with D possibly being TRBD1 (6 bases). CDR1 is LGHNT and CDR2 is FRNRAP in the germline V gene. The germline V and J ends were trimmed by 5 bases and 8 bases, with 21 bases remaining between them. The CDR3 contains 15 residues. CDR3 protein: CASGNPTGGSYGYTF. CDR3 in DNA: TGTGCTAGTGGTAACCCGACAGGAGGTTCATACGGCTACACCTTC.

The chain employs TRBV12-3 or TRBV12-4 and TRBJ2-7, with 8 nucleotides matching TRBD1. This CDR3 has 13 residues. The V gene end was trimmed by 4 bases and the J gene end by 5 bases; junction bases not matched to a gene: 4. The CDR3, as DNA: TGTGCCAGCAGTTGGGGACAGGAAAACGAGCAGTACTTC. Protein product: CASSWGQENEQYF.

The chain joins TRBV29-1 to TRBJ2-1, with D possibly being TRBD1 (6 bases). V lost 7 bases, J lost 8 bases, and 18 bases lay in between. CDR1 SQVTM and CDR2 ANQGSEA come from the germline V gene. The CDR3 sequence is 13 residues long. CDR3 nucleotide sequence: TGCAGCGCTGCGAGGGGGATTAGCGATGAGCAGTTCTTC. It translates to CSAARGISDEQFF.

This clonotype was seen a few times. The rearrangement joins TRBV3-1 to TRBJ2-1, with D possibly matching TRBD1 (6 bases). The CDR3 extends over 14 amino acids. In germline, CDR1 is LGHDT, CDR2 YNNKEL (reference sequence). Trimming took off 5 bases at V and 6 bases at J, with 14 bases between the two ends. CDR3 sequence: CASSSGTHFNEQFF. The CDR3 DNA reads as TGTGCCAGCAGCTCCGGGACACATTTCAATGAGCAGTTCTTC.

This clonotype turned up a few times. The V and J genes are TRBV4-3 and TRBJ2-1, with D unclear. V lost 4 bases and J lost 8, with 15 bases in between. CDR3 size: 14 residues. Per the germline V gene, CDR1 is LGHNA and CDR2 is YSLEER. The CDR3 DNA reads as TGCGCCAGCAGCCCCGCCGGCCGCTCGGATGAGCAGTTCTTC. It yields the protein CASSPAGRSDEQFF.